The 3 T cell receptor beta chains presented below share a single source sample, sequenced in a study of blood T cell repertoires in COVID-19. Assay used: immunoSEQ multiplex PCR; TCRdb lists only in-frame clones, some missing. The sample yields 200,000 to 300,000 clones, approximately 82% seen once. The sample comprised peripheral blood. The receptors were sampled from a middle-aged man who had recovered from COVID-19.

This sequence joins TRBV27 and TRBJ1-1; no definite D call. The CDR3 sequence is 11 residues long. Germline assignment: CDR1 MNHEY and CDR2 SMNVEV (reference sequence). V gave up 4 bases and J gave up 4 bases, with 4 bases separating them. Here the CDR3 reads CASSSRTEAFF. CDR3 sequence (DNA): TGTGCCAGCAGTTCTCGCACTGAAGCTTTCTTT.

This chain links TRBV7-9 with TRBJ2-3, with 11 bases matching TRBD2. The germline V gene encodes CDR1 SEHNR and CDR2 FQNEAQ (reference sequence). Trimming at V came to 2 bases and at J to 4 bases, leaving 5 bases not matched to a gene. This CDR3 is built from 16 residues. CDR3 DNA: TGTGCCAGCAGCTTAACGACTAGCGGGGATCCAGATACGCAGTATTTT. Translation gives CASSLTTSGDPDTQYF.

The CDR3 DNA reads TGTGCCAGCAGCCAAGATGAGAGTGGTTTCGGGACAAAAGAGACCCAGTACTTC. This translates into CASSQDESGFGTKETQYF. The chain combines TRBV3-1 (or the pseudogene TRBV3-2) with TRBJ2-5, with D tentatively TRBD1 (6 bases). The length of the CDR3 is 18 residues. The ends were cut back, 0 bases at V and 3 bases at J, with 20 bases in the middle. CDR1 is LGHDT and CDR2 is YNNKEL in the germline V gene (reference sequence).